This T cell receptor beta chain was documented in a study of shared clonotypes between healthy human individuals. Findings and limits, study-wide: Roughly 5% of naive CD4 clonotypes were common to a handful of donors. Naive subsets generally had larger estimated richness than memory subsets.

At the deep level, the assay was run. A 200 ng quantity of DNA, around 30,000 T cell genomes, went into the sorted-subset replicate PCRs. Repertoires were generated with immunoSEQ multiplex PCR, while TCRdb's copy carries only in-frame clones and drops some. The sample yields under 150,000 clones, under 70% seen once. Trimming pared 0 bases from V and 7 bases from J, leaving 10 bases between. The length of the CDR3 is 14 residues. Germline values: CDR1 SEHNR, CDR2 FQNEAQ (reference sequence). With respect to this clone: Its specificity is not known.

The source material was memory CD8+ T cells sorted from blood. The subset was: CD45RO+ cells pooled with CCR7-negative TemRA cells. The source of this sequence is a woman in her thirties in good health. This rearrangement joins TRBV7-9 to TRBJ2-1; D call uncertain. The CDR3 protein is CASSLALPLNEQFF. DNA for the CDR3: TGTGCCAGCAGCTTAGCGCTACCCTTAAATGAGCAGTTCTTC.